The 9 T cell receptor beta chains below all came from one sample that was sequenced in a study of blood T cells in healthy people across ages. Combining a sample-barcoded 5' primer with a J-beta primer mix, a second PCR ran for 7 to 11 cycles. TCRdb used MiXCR to reprocess the 5' RACE reads, holding one entry per CDR3 protein. The sample has 1.4 million to 1.5 million distinct CDR3 sequences, roughly 45% seen once. Sequenced material: blood. All receptors derive from a woman younger than 35 in good health.

The chain combines TRBV7-2 with TRBJ1-1, with D maybe TRBD1 (6 bases). The CDR3 has 13 amino acids. V dropped 5 bases and J dropped 6 bases, with 13 bases sitting between them. CDR1 and CDR2 from the germline V gene are SGHTA and FQGNSA. The CDR3 here is CASSIGTKPEAFF. The CDR3 nucleotides read TGTGCCAGCAGCATCGGGACAAAACCTGAAGCTTTCTTT. The entire variable domain, with the rest obtained from reference TRBV7-2 and TRBJ1-1, is as follows: GAGVSQSPSNKVTEKGKDVELRCDPISGHTALYWYRQSLGQGLEFLIYFQGNSAPDKSGLPSDRFSAERTGGSVSTLTIQRTQQEDSAVYLCASSIGTKPEAFFGQGTRLTVV.

This chain connects TRBV6-1 to TRBJ2-5, with 8 bases lining up with TRBD1. From germline, CDR1 is MNHNS and CDR2 SASEGT. The CDR3 consists of 15 residues. Trimming removed 3 bases from V and 3 bases from J; junction bases left unmatched: 6. CDR3 loop: CASSDPGTGKETQYF. DNA for the CDR3: TGTGCCAGCAGTGATCCCGGGACAGGCAAAGAGACCCAGTACTTC.

The chain links TRBV29-1 to TRBJ2-7; D gene uncertain. Germline CDR1 and CDR2: SQVTM and ANQGSEA. This CDR3 comprises 13 residues. Trimming shortened V by 4 bases and J by 0 bases, and 10 bases separated the two germline ends. The CDR3, as DNA: TGCAGCGTTGGTGGGGATAGCTCCTACGAGCAGTACTTC. Protein product: CSVGGDSSYEQYF.

This chain joins TRBV12-3 or TRBV12-4 and TRBJ1-2; 7 positions agree with TRBD1. Trimming took 5 bases from V and 8 from J; bases not matched to a gene: 11. CDR3 length: 14 residues. CDR3 loop: CASSKPLTGVGYTF. CDR3 coding DNA: TGTGCCAGCAGTAAACCCCTTACAGGGGTCGGCTACACCTTC.

The chain is built from TRBV2 and TRBJ2-5; TRBD2 agrees at 7 bases. Trimming cost V 8 bases and J 2 bases; bases outside gene matches: 5. The CDR3 runs 13 residues. Germline V gene lookup returns CDR1 SNHLY and CDR2 FYNNEI. In DNA, the CDR3 is TGTGCCAGCGGGGACTACCGACAAGAGACCCAGTACTTC. Protein sequence: CASGDYRQETQYF.

This clonotype came up a few times. The chain combines TRBV20-1 with TRBJ1-2, with 9 bases aligning to TRBD1. The V and J ends lost 0 bases and 6 bases, in that order; junction bases with no gene match: 8. The CDR3 runs to 15 residues. The germline gives CDR1 DFQATT, CDR2 SNEGSKA (reference sequence). The CDR3 coding sequence is TGCAGTGCTAGAGATCAGTACAGGGGGCAAAATGGCTACACCTTC. It specifies CSARDQYRGQNGYTF.

DNA for the CDR3: TGCATTGCCTCCACAGATACGCAGTATTTT. It encodes CIASTDTQYF. The genes are TRBV20-1 and TRBJ2-3, with unresolved D. The CDR3 is 10 residues long. Germline CDR1 is DFQATT and CDR2 is SNEGSKA (reference sequence).

This clonotype was seen once. The chain recombines TRBV2 with TRBJ2-3; 7 bases line up with TRBD2. Trimming at V came to 6 bases and at J to 4 bases, leaving 10 bases not matched to a gene. CDR1 is SNHLY, CDR2 FYNNEI, per germline. The CDR3 loop spans 15 amino acids. The CDR3 is CASRATSLGPDTQYF. DNA of the CDR3: TGTGCCAGCAGGGCGACTAGCTTGGGGCCAGATACGCAGTATTTT. The full variable domain, its missing parts supplied by reference TRBV2 and TRBJ2-3, is EPEVTQTPSHQVTQMGQEVILRCVPISNHLYFYWYRQILGQKVEFLVSFYNNEISEKSEIFDDQFSVERPDGSNFTLKIRSTKLEDSAMYFCASRATSLGPDTQYFGPGTRLTVL.

The chain employs TRBV12-3 or TRBV12-4 and TRBJ2-7; possibly TRBD2 for D (5 bases). The CDR3 sequence is 12 residues long. V lost 7 bases to trimming and J lost 6 bases, with 13 bases between them. This chain's CDR3 is CASKVSEGEQYF. DNA for the CDR3: TGTGCCAGCAAGGTATCCGAGGGCGAGCAGTACTTC.